Detailed here is one T cell receptor (beta chain). What it binds is not known. Time point specified: blood 4 weeks post-SBRT, at nephrectomy. Treatment in this sample: 15 Gy SBRT to primary tumor, nephrectomy 4 weeks later. Nephrectomy followed 15 Gy stereotactic body radiation by 4 weeks. This renal cell carcinoma was of the clear cell type. Sequenced by immunoSEQ multiplex PCR; TCRdb stores in-frame clones only, minus some. This table holds 150,000 to 200,000 clones, around 90% found once. The entry originates in a study of radiation and T cells in renal cell carcinoma. Study outcomes and limitations: Baseline intratumoral clonotype presence is unknown without pretreatment biopsies. From baseline, blood top tumor clonotypes peaked at 2 weeks post-radiation.

Germline V gives CDR1 SEHNR, CDR2 FQNEAQ (reference sequence). V was cut by 1 base and J by 1 base, with 7 bases left in between. The CDR3 contains 14 residues. The origin of this receptor is a woman aged 50 to 65 with renal cell carcinoma. The chain recombines TRBV7-9 with TRBJ1-1, with D unresolved. Sequencing used blood, obtained from a patient whose treatment included radiotherapy and nephrectomy. The CDR3 loop is CASSLGRGNTEAFF. CDR3 nucleotide sequence: TGTGCCAGCAGCTTAGGACGCGGGAACACTGAAGCTTTCTTT.